These T cell receptor beta chains were read from a single sample in a study of blood T cells in healthy people across ages. In TCRdb, the 5' RACE reads were re-called with MiXCR into one record per CDR3 protein. The data hold about 670,000 distinct CDR3 sequences, with roughly 43% observed a single time. Sequenced input: blood. Every receptor here comes from a man at least 80 years old in good health. Each CDR3 is given with its conserved first and last residue. A D gene is named only where the DNA matches it firmly. Clone size is shown for a subset of rows, as once, few, many or a class of expanded clone.

d_gene	j_gene	abundance	v_gene	CDR3nt	CDR3aa
-	TRBJ2-3	-	TRBV5-1	TGTGCCAGCAGCACCCAGGGCACAGATACGCAGTATTTT	CASSTQGTDTQYF
TRBD1	TRBJ2-7	-	TRBV6-8	TGTGCCAGCAGTTACGGACAGGGGGATCAACAATCCTACGAGCAGTACTTC	CASSYGQGDQQSYEQYF
TRBD1	TRBJ2-4	few	TRBV25-1	TGTGCCAGCAGTCCCCCCCGGACAGGGGAGGTCATTCAGTACTTC	CASSPPRTGEVIQYF
TRBD1	TRBJ1-5	few	TRBV28	TGTGCCAGCAGTCCCAGCCGACAGGGTGGGGGTCAGCCCCAGCATTTT	CASSPSRQGGGQPQHF
TRBD1	TRBJ1-1	few	TRBV28	TGTGCCAGCAGTTTAACCGGGACAGTCAACACTGAAGCTTTCTTT	CASSLTGTVNTEAFF
-	TRBJ2-3	few	TRBV20-1	TGCAGTGCTGTTATAGGGAGCACAGATACGCAGTATTTT	CSAVIGSTDTQYF
-	TRBJ1-2	few	TRBV6-2/TRBV6-3	TGTGCCAGCAGTTACTCGTCTGTAACAGCGTACTATGGCTACACCTTC	CASSYSSVTAYYGYTF
-	TRBJ2-7	-	TRBV15	TGTGCCACCAGCAGATTAGGCAACAGGGACGAGCAGTACTTC	CATSRLGNRDEQYF
-	TRBJ1-2	-	TRBV27	TGTGCCAGCAGTTTAAGGACCGGGACCTCTAACTATGGCTACACCTTC	CASSLRTGTSNYGYTF
TRBD2	TRBJ2-5	-	TRBV5-1	TGCGCCAGTACCCTGTTCACTAGCGACAAAGAGACCCAGTACTTC	CASTLFTSDKETQYF
-	TRBJ2-3	-	TRBV6-6	TGTGCCAGCAGTTACATGGGGACTCCGACAGATACGCAGTATTTT	CASSYMGTPTDTQYF
-	TRBJ2-7	-	TRBV29-1	TGCAGCGTTGAAGGCGTTGGCAGGGCTGAGAGCACTAGCCTAACATACAATTTCAAATTCGGGCAGTACTTC	CSVEGVGRAESTSLTYNFKFGQYF
TRBD2	TRBJ2-7	once	TRBV28	TGTGCCAGCAGGCGACCGGGTGGGACTAGCGGAGGGGGGCCGGAGTACTTC	CASRRPGGTSGGGPEYF